The clone carrying this TCR beta chain was picked up one time. The antigen is unknown. Assay used: immunoSEQ multiplex PCR; TCRdb lists only in-frame clones, some missing. The sample shows tens of thousands of clones, over 75% of them seen only once. The sample is drawn from a study of T cell responses to AZD1222 COVID-19 vaccine. Broader study findings: Repertoires were sampled only after the peak T cell response. Increases in Spike-specific TCR breadth and depth were seen after two AZD1222 doses. A mostly white British donor set with more females was recruited, and clonal diversity was possibly underestimated.

Germline V gives CDR1 WSHSY, CDR2 SAAADI. Trimming stripped 3 bases from V and 4 bases from J, with 12 bases between. This CDR3 has 14 residues. The V gene is TRBV10-2, the J gene TRBJ1-1; unclear D gene. This TCR derives from an adult in good health. The sequenced sample was peripheral blood, obtained on day 0 of AZD1222 vaccination. CDR3 nucleotides: TGCGCCAGCAGTGATGGTTACTTGAGCACTGAAGCTTTCTTT. Translation gives CASSDGYLSTEAFF.